This passage covers 28 T cell receptor beta chains from one sample sequenced in a study of cytomegalovirus exposure and HLA in healthy donors. A multiplex PCR was run with 60 Vbeta primers and 13 Jbeta primers. Sequencing was performed with immunoSEQ multiplex PCR; in TCRdb, only in-frame clones are kept and a portion is missing. The table records about 100,000 clones, approximately 80% of them present only once. Source material: PBMCs. The receptor source for this set is a female donor in good health and CMV-seropositive.

This chain links TRBV6-5 with TRBJ2-1; 7 bases match TRBD2. Germline CDR1 reads MNHEY; CDR2 reads SVGAGI. The CDR3 totals 13 residues. V shed 0 bases and J 10 bases; nucleotides not matched to a gene: 3. The DNA of the CDR3 is TGTGCCAGCAGTTACTCGGGACTAAGGGAGCAGTTCTTC. It specifies CASSYSGLREQFF.

The chain carries TRBV5-1 and TRBJ2-1; 11 bases map to TRBD2. The CDR3 loop spans 14 amino acids. Germline V CDR1 and CDR2: SGHRS, YFSETQ. J was trimmed by 9 bases and V by 3 bases; bases with no gene match: 5. The CDR3 is CASSSGLAGFEQFF. The CDR3 coding sequence is TGCGCCAGCAGCTCCGGACTAGCGGGCTTTGAGCAGTTCTTC.

The genes are TRBV18 and TRBJ2-7; D uncertain. The CDR3 has 13 residues. Deletions cut 4 bases from V and 5 bases from J, with 12 bases between. Germline CDR1 and CDR2: KGHSH and LQKENI. The DNA for the CDR3 is TGTGCCAGCTCACTCGTAGGAGAGCACGAGCAGTACTTC. Translation gives CASSLVGEHEQYF.

V usage is TRBV13 and J usage is TRBJ1-4; 8 bases match TRBD1. CDR1 PRHDT and CDR2 FYEKMQ come from the germline V gene (reference sequence). The CDR3 is made up of 13 amino acids. Trimming at V came to 5 bases and at J to 14 bases, leaving 10 bases not matched to a gene. Written as DNA, the CDR3 is TGTGCCAGCAGCAAGCTCGGACAGGGAGCCCTGTTTTTT. Translated: CASSKLGQGALFF.

This clone was detected only once. DNA of the CDR3: TGTGCCAGCAGTAACCCCCGTCGGGCGGGTGAGCAGTTCTTC. This encodes CASSNPRRAGEQFF. The chain is built from TRBV5-5 and TRBJ2-1; perhaps TRBD2 as D (5 bases). This CDR3 spans 14 amino acids. Germline V CDR1 and CDR2: SGHKS, YYEKEE (reference sequence). The V gene lost 5 bases and the J gene lost 9 bases, with 18 bases spanning the gap.

J is TRBJ1-1 and V is TRBV19, with a tentative D call TRBD1 (6 bases). The CDR3 totals 13 residues. The germline CDR1 and CDR2 sequences are LNHDA and SQIVND (reference sequence). Trimming left V 5 bases short and J 3 bases short, with 10 bases between. The CDR3 sequence is CASSFRQDTEAFF. The CDR3 coding sequence is TGTGCCAGTAGTTTCCGACAGGACACTGAAGCTTTCTTT.

The CDR3 spells CASTPGTMNTEAFF. The CDR3 nucleotides are TGTGCCAGCACACCCGGGACAATGAACACTGAAGCTTTCTTT. The chain is built from TRBV5-5 and TRBJ1-1; D perhaps matches TRBD1 (6 bases). The CDR3 has 14 residues. The germline CDR1 and CDR2 sequences are SGHKS and YYEKEE (reference sequence). V lost 6 bases to trimming and J lost 0 bases, with 12 bases between them. Full variable domain (rest looked up from reference TRBV5-5 and TRBJ1-1): DAGVTQSPTHLIKTRGQQVTLRCSPISGHKSVSWYQQVLGQGPQFIFQYYEKEERGRGNFPDRFSARQFPNYSSELNVNALLLGDSALYLCASTPGTMNTEAFFGQGTRLTVV.

This clone has only a few counts. The chain is built from TRBV6-5 and TRBJ1-6, with 7 bases that match TRBD1. CDR1 MNHEY and CDR2 SVGAGI come from the germline V gene. The length of the CDR3 is 13 residues. V trimming: 8 bases; J trimming: 7 bases; junction bases outside the gene matches: 5. The DNA of the CDR3 is TGTGCCAGCTTTGACAGGGCCAATTCACCCCTCCACTTT. Its translation: CASFDRANSPLHF.

The rearrangement links TRBV7-2 to TRBJ2-7; 11 bases align to TRBD2. V lost 5 bases to trimming and J lost 5 bases; unmatched junction nucleotides: 5. Germline CDR1 reads SGHTA; CDR2 reads FQGNSA. There are 14 residues in the CDR3. The CDR3 spells CASSPLAGGHEQYF. The CDR3 DNA reads as TGTGCCAGCAGCCCCCTAGCGGGAGGCCACGAGCAGTACTTC. Filled out from reference TRBV7-2 and TRBJ2-7, the complete variable domain reads GAGVSQSPSNKVTEKGKDVELRCDPISGHTALYWYRQSLGQGLEFLIYFQGNSAPDKSGLPSDRFSAERTGGSVSTLTIQRTQQEDSAVYLCASSPLAGGHEQYFGPGTRLTVT.

V usage is TRBV28 and J usage is TRBJ2-7, with 8 bases fitting TRBD2. This CDR3 spans 16 amino acids. After removal of 6 bases from V and 0 bases from J, the junction contained 10 bases not matched to a gene. Germline CDR1 MDHEN, CDR2 SYDVKM. The CDR3 coding sequence is TGTGCCAGCAGGACCTTAGCGGGACGGCGCTCCTACGAGCAGTACTTC. It encodes CASRTLAGRRSYEQYF.

The rearrangement joins TRBV19 to TRBJ2-7; 7 bases map to TRBD1. Trimming removed 1 base from V and 3 bases from J; junction bases left unmatched: 9. Germline CDR1 is LNHDA and CDR2 is SQIVND (reference sequence). CDR3 length: 16 amino acids. The CDR3 spells CASSIGQTGTHYEQYF. Written as DNA, the CDR3 is TGTGCCAGTAGTATAGGGCAGACAGGGACCCACTACGAGCAGTACTTC.

The genes are TRBV5-6 and TRBJ2-6; perhaps TRBD1 as D (6 bases). Deletions cut 5 bases from V and 0 bases from J, with 12 bases between. The CDR3 is made up of 16 amino acids. The germline V gene has CDR1 SGHDT and CDR2 YYEEEE. CDR3: CASRATGLSGANVLTF. CDR3 DNA: TGTGCCAGCAGAGCGACAGGCCTCTCTGGGGCCAACGTCCTGACTTTC.

The count of this clone is one. This rearrangement joins TRBV5-4 to TRBJ2-3; TRBD2 agrees at 7 bases. Germline CDR1 and CDR2: SGHNT and YYREEE (reference sequence). V dropped 4 bases and J dropped 6; count of bases not matched to a gene: 11. The CDR3 loop spans 15 amino acids. CDR3: CASSQGGSIWDTQYF. The CDR3 DNA reads TGTGCCAGCAGCCAGGGAGGGAGCATCTGGGATACGCAGTATTTT.

The chain combines TRBV7-2 with TRBJ2-6; weak D call: TRBD1 (5 bases). This CDR3 has 16 residues. The germline V gene has CDR1 SGHTA and CDR2 FQGNSA. V lost 4 bases and J lost 4, with 14 bases in between. CDR3 region: CASSSHTGTGANVLTF. CDR3 DNA: TGTGCCAGCAGCTCCCATACAGGAACAGGGGCCAACGTCCTGACTTTC.

V usage is TRBV10-3 and J usage is TRBJ2-2, with a weak D call TRBD1 (5 bases). Per germline, CDR1 ENHRY and CDR2 SYGVKD. The CDR3 contains 14 residues. The germline V and J ends were trimmed by 6 bases and 4 bases, with 12 bases remaining between them. In DNA form, the CDR3 reads TGTGCCATCAGCTTGGGGCAGGGCACCGGGGAGCTGTTTTTT. As protein: CAISLGQGTGELFF.

The chain recombines TRBV2 with TRBJ2-4; the match to TRBD2 covers 8 bases. CDR1 SNHLY and CDR2 FYNNEI come from the germline V gene. This CDR3 spans 15 amino acids. After removal of 5 bases from V and 5 bases from J, the junction contained 8 bases not matched to a gene. CDR3 DNA: TGTGCCAGCAGTCTCAAACCGGGACTAGAAAACATTCAGTACTTC. Its protein product is CASSLKPGLENIQYF.

The V call is TRBV18, the J call TRBJ2-5, with TRBD1 matching over 7 bases. V trimming: 0 bases; J trimming: 5 bases; junction bases outside the gene matches: 6. The CDR3 runs to 15 residues. From germline, CDR1 is KGHSH and CDR2 LQKENI. The chain's CDR3 is CASSPPEGAGETQYF. The CDR3 nucleotides read TGTGCCAGCTCACCACCTGAGGGGGCTGGGGAGACCCAGTACTTC.

The chain links TRBV18 to TRBJ2-7, with 9 bases matching TRBD1. This CDR3 is built from 15 residues. Per the germline V gene, CDR1 is KGHSH and CDR2 is LQKENI. After removal of 2 bases from V and 4 bases from J, the junction contained 6 bases not matched to a gene. The CDR3: CASSPSGTGSYEQYF. The DNA for the CDR3 is TGTGCCAGCTCACCATCAGGGACAGGGTCTTACGAGCAGTACTTC.

The table lists this clone with a few counts. Other DNA sequences from this sample encode an identical CDR3 as well. The chain uses TRBV5-1 and TRBJ2-3; 8 bases align to TRBD2. CDR1 SGHRS and CDR2 YFSETQ come from the germline V gene. The CDR3 covers 14 residues. With 4 bases clipped from V and 0 bases from J, the junction kept 1 base outside the gene matches. CDR3: CASSLAGSTDTQYF. The CDR3 bases are TGCGCCAGCAGCCTAGCGGGCAGCACAGATACGCAGTATTTT.

The chain is built from TRBV4-2 and TRBJ1-5; a possible D gene is TRBD1 (6 bases). Germline V gives CDR1 LGHNA, CDR2 YNFKEQ. Trimming removed 0 bases from V and 4 bases from J, with 10 bases in between. This CDR3 contains 15 residues. CDR3 protein: CASSQDGQGNQPQHF. The CDR3, as DNA: TGTGCCAGCAGCCAAGATGGGCAGGGGAATCAGCCCCAGCATTTT.

The V and J genes are TRBV30 and TRBJ1-2; tentatively, D is TRBD1 (6 bases). Germline CDR1 GTSNPN, CDR2 SVGIG (reference sequence). The CDR3 is 14 residues long. Trimming pared 7 bases from V and 2 bases from J, leaving 17 bases between. In nucleotides, the CDR3 is TGTGCCTTCCTCTCGAGGGGGGGAAACTATGGCTACACCTTC. Translation: CAFLSRGGNYGYTF. Looking up the rest from reference TRBV30 and TRBJ1-2 gives the full variable domain: SQTIHQWPATLVQPVGSPLSLECTVEGTSNPNLYWYRQAAGRGLQLLFYSVGIGQISSEVPQNLSASRPQDRQFILSSKKLLLSDSGFYLCAFLSRGGNYGYTFGSGTRLTVV.

This clone was seen a handful of times. CDR3 in DNA: TGCGCCAGCAGCCAAGCCGGGACAGGAAGTAACTATGGCTACACCTTC. Its protein product is CASSQAGTGSNYGYTF. V and J are TRBV4-3 and TRBJ1-2, with TRBD1 identical over 8 bases. Germline V gene sequence: CDR1 LGHNA, CDR2 YSLEER. The CDR3 spans 16 residues. After removal of 1 base from V and 1 base from J, the junction contained 5 bases not matched to a gene.

This rearrangement joins TRBV27 to TRBJ2-7, with a tentative D call TRBD2 (6 bases). The CDR3 runs to 15 residues. V shed 6 bases and J shed 0 bases, with 15 bases lying between them. Per germline, CDR1 MNHEY and CDR2 SMNVEV (reference sequence). The chain's CDR3 is CASSFGGSPSYEQYF. For the CDR3, the DNA is TGTGCCAGCAGCTTTGGGGGGTCCCCCTCCTACGAGCAGTACTTC.

The gene calls are TRBV28 and TRBJ2-7; 9 bases are shared with TRBD1. The CDR3 is 15 residues long. Germline V gives CDR1 MDHEN, CDR2 SYDVKM. J lost 9 bases, V lost 4 bases, and 13 bases had no gene match. The CDR3 region is CASSSPGTGSDGQYF. The CDR3 nucleotides are TGTGCCAGCAGTTCTCCCGGGACAGGGAGCGACGGGCAGTACTTC.

This clone was picked up a small number of times. V is TRBV13 and J is TRBJ1-4; 9 bases are shared with TRBD1. The length of the CDR3 is 15 residues. Germline V gene lookup returns CDR1 PRHDT and CDR2 FYEKMQ (reference sequence). With V trimmed by 2 bases and J by 8 bases, 6 bases remained unmatched. The CDR3 sequence is CASSLHRGQREKLFF. The CDR3 coding sequence is TGTGCCAGCAGCTTACACAGGGGGCAAAGGGAAAAACTGTTTTTT. The full variable domain, its missing parts supplied by reference TRBV13 and TRBJ1-4, is AAGVIQSPRHLIKEKRETATLKCYPIPRHDTVYWYQQGPGQDPQFLISFYEKMQSDKGSIPDRFSAQQFSDYHSELNMSSLELGDSALYFCASSLHRGQREKLFFGSGTQLSVL.

The chain recombines TRBV29-1 with TRBJ2-7, with 8 positions matching TRBD1. Trimming removed 5 bases from V and 0 bases from J; junction bases left unmatched: 15. Germline CDR1 SQVTM, CDR2 ANQGSEA. The CDR3 covers 17 residues. In nucleotides, the CDR3 is TGCAGCGTTCGGACAGGGCTATCTCTGACCCTCTCCTACGAGCAGTACTTC. Protein product: CSVRTGLSLTLSYEQYF.

The chain has TRBV6-1 and TRBJ2-6; 8 nucleotides agree with TRBD2. Per the germline V gene, CDR1 is MNHNS and CDR2 is SASEGT. CDR3 length equals 16 residues. J gave up 0 bases and V 4 bases, and 2 bases lay outside the gene matches. The CDR3 DNA sequence: TGTGCCAGCAGTGGACTAGCGACCTCTGGGGCCAACGTCCTGACTTTC. Amino acids: CASSGLATSGANVLTF.

This rearrangement joins TRBV11-2 to TRBJ2-1; TRBD2 matches 7 bases. This CDR3 region has 15 residues. V lost 3 bases, J lost 3 bases, and 5 bases stayed unmatched. Germline V gives CDR1 SGHAT, CDR2 FQNNGV. DNA of the CDR3: TGTGCCAGCAGCTTGGGGGGGGACCGCTACAATGAGCAGTTCTTC. Amino acid sequence: CASSLGGDRYNEQFF. The full variable domain, in which reference TRBV11-2 and TRBJ2-1 provide the parts outside the CDR3, is EAGVAQSPRYKIIEKRQSVAFWCNPISGHATLYWYQQILGQGPKLLIQFQNNGVVDDSQLPKDRFSAERLKGVDSTLKIQPAKLEDSAVYLCASSLGGDRYNEQFFGPGTRLTVL.